Shown below are 25 T cell receptor beta chains from a single sample sequenced in a study of T cell repertoires in MIS-A myocarditis. Generated by immunoSEQ multiplex PCR, the TCRdb table keeps only in-frame clones and is missing some. Among some 6,100 clones listed, about four fifths were seen once. The sample was interventricular septum heart tissue obtained at autopsy. These receptors were collected from a man younger than 30 with fulminant myocarditis from multisystem inflammatory syndrome in adults (MIS-A) after COVID-19.

This chain connects TRBV5-6 to TRBJ1-2; possibly TRBD1 for D (5 bases). The V gene lost 0 bases and the J gene lost 2 bases, with 8 bases spanning the gap. The CDR3 length is 14 residues. Germline V gene sequence: CDR1 SGHDT, CDR2 YYEEEE. CDR3 sequence reads: CASSLVGENYGYTF. CDR3 nucleotide sequence: TGTGCCAGCAGCTTGGTAGGGGAAAACTATGGCTACACCTTC.

The V gene is TRBV7-9, the J gene TRBJ2-3, with TRBD1 matching 8 bases. This CDR3 contains 14 residues. Germline trimming cut 3 bases from V and 2 bases from J; bases unmatched to any gene: 1. The germline CDR1 and CDR2 sequences are SEHNR and FQNEAQ (reference sequence). DNA for the CDR3: TGTGCCAGCAGCTTGGACAGGGCCACAGATACGCAGTATTTT. Its translation is CASSLDRATDTQYF.

The V call is TRBV7-3, the J call TRBJ2-3; a possible D gene is TRBD2 (5 bases). V was pared by 3 bases and J by 3 bases, with 7 bases between. Germline CDR1 SGHTA, CDR2 FQGTGA. This CDR3 is built from 13 residues. CDR3 residues: CASSLPGTDTQYF. The CDR3 DNA reads as TGTGCCAGCAGCTTGCCGGGGACAGATACGCAGTATTTT.

The chain employs TRBV19 and TRBJ2-7, with D tentatively TRBD1 (6 bases). The CDR3 contains 13 residues. Trimming shortened V by 3 bases and J by 4 bases, and 10 bases separated the two germline ends. Germline values: CDR1 LNHDA, CDR2 SQIVND (reference sequence). The CDR3 DNA reads as TGTGCCAGTAGTATTGGCGGACAGTACGAGCAGTACTTC. Translation: CASSIGGQYEQYF.

The chain employs TRBV19 and TRBJ2-1; TRBD1 matches at 7 bases. CDR3 length: 15 amino acids. CDR1 LNHDA and CDR2 SQIVND come from the germline V gene (reference sequence). V shed 5 bases and J 2 bases; nucleotides not matched to a gene: 6. The CDR3 is CASSREDRPYNEQFF. For the CDR3, the DNA is TGTGCCAGTAGTCGTGAGGACAGGCCCTACAATGAGCAGTTCTTC.

CDR3 in amino acids: CASSQDLDSRARGYTF. DNA for the CDR3: TGCGCCAGCAGCCAAGATTTGGACAGCAGGGCGCGTGGCTACACCTTC. This sequence joins TRBV4-1 and TRBJ1-2; tentatively, D is TRBD1 (6 bases). The V and J ends lost 0 bases and 7 bases respectively, with 18 bases between them. The CDR3 sequence is 16 residues long. Germline values: CDR1 MGHRA, CDR2 YSYEKL.

CDR3 sequence: CASSFTGPGPYNEQFF. CDR3 DNA sequence: TGTGCCAGCAGCTTCACGGGGCCAGGTCCCTACAATGAGCAGTTCTTC. This chain links TRBV11-2 with TRBJ2-1; tentatively, D is TRBD1 or TRBD2 (5 bases each). Germline-derived CDR1 and CDR2 are SGHAT and FQNNGV. This CDR3 is built from 16 residues. Trimming stripped 3 bases from V and 2 bases from J, with 14 bases between.

The chain has TRBV5-1 and TRBJ1-1, with D tentatively TRBD1 (5 bases). The CDR3 is made up of 14 amino acids. V was trimmed by 3 bases and J by 4 bases, leaving 13 bases between them. The germline CDR1 and CDR2 sequences are SGHRS and YFSETQ. CDR3 residues: CASSWDGFSTEAFF. The CDR3 coding sequence is TGCGCCAGCAGCTGGGACGGGTTTTCCACTGAAGCTTTCTTT.

This clone has only one observation. The chain links TRBV28 to TRBJ1-1, with TRBD1 matching 7 bases. The J segment lost 6 bases and the V segment lost 5 bases, leaving 12 bases of the junction unmatched. Germline V gene sequence: CDR1 MDHEN, CDR2 SYDVKM. The CDR3 runs 15 residues. This CDR3 reads CASSTDDRAAAEAFF. CDR3 in DNA: TGTGCCAGCAGTACCGACGACAGGGCCGCCGCTGAAGCTTTCTTT.

The chain uses TRBV7-2 and TRBJ2-5; D gene uncertain. Trimming removed 5 bases from V and 3 bases from J, with 10 bases in between. Germline CDR1 SGHTA, CDR2 FQGNSA. CDR3 length equals 13 residues. CDR3 in amino acids: CASSLVRKETQYF. CDR3 sequence (DNA): TGTGCCAGCAGCCTAGTCCGGAAAGAGACCCAGTACTTC.

As for this clone: At one end, the junction sequence differs from germline, possibly due to a read error. The V gene is TRBV6-2 or TRBV6-3, the J gene TRBJ1-2, with D possibly being TRBD1 (5 bases). The CDR3 is 14 amino acids. The V gene's germline CDR1 is MNHEY and CDR2 SVGEGT. This chain's CDR3 is CASSRIQGVYSYTF. In DNA, the CDR3 is TGTGCCAGCAGCCGCATCCAGGGCGTCTATAGCTACACCTTC.

This clone was observed once. The CDR3 sequence: CASSQGTSCFYEQYF. The CDR3 DNA reads TGTGCCAGCAGCCAGGGGACTAGCTGCTTCTACGAGCAGTACTTC. The rearrangement joins TRBV3-1 (or the pseudogene TRBV3-2) to TRBJ2-7, with 9 bases aligning to TRBD2. J lost 3 bases, V lost 3 bases, and 6 bases had no gene match. This CDR3 region has 15 residues. Germline assignment: CDR1 LGHDT and CDR2 YNNKEL (reference sequence).

Concerning this clone: It is unclear where the CDR3 begins or ends on the DNA, so no DNA is shown, and the CDR3 is as TCRdb lists it. The chain carries TRBV10-1 and TRBJ2-7; TRBD2, as called in the table, went unchecked against the DNA. Germline V gene sequence: CDR1 WNHNN, CDR2 SYGVQD (reference sequence). The CDR3 is 15 amino acids in total, end residues counted. The CDR3 protein is CASSEGSVRGYEQYF.

V is TRBV10-1 and J is TRBJ1-1, with 8 bases matching TRBD1. Germline V CDR1 and CDR2: WNHNN, SYGVQD (reference sequence). Germline trimming cut 5 bases from V and 7 bases from J; bases unmatched to any gene: 6. The CDR3 is 13 amino acids. CDR3 in amino acids: CASSNFGQGEAFF. Here the CDR3 DNA reads TGCGCCAGCAGTAACTTCGGACAGGGTGAAGCTTTCTTT.

The V and J genes are TRBV19 and TRBJ1-1, with 9 bases that match TRBD1. CDR3 length: 15 amino acids. Per the germline V gene, CDR1 is LNHDA and CDR2 is SQIVND (reference sequence). V lost 5 bases to trimming and J lost 4 bases; unmatched junction nucleotides: 8. CDR3 loop: CASSVTGGLGTEAFF. In DNA, the CDR3 is TGTGCCAGTAGTGTTACAGGGGGCCTCGGCACTGAAGCTTTCTTT.

This chain connects TRBV7-8 to TRBJ2-5; D is undetermined. Trimming stripped 5 bases from V and 1 base from J, with 8 bases between. Germline CDR1 reads SGHVS; CDR2 reads FQNEAQ. The CDR3 sequence is 13 residues long. The DNA for the CDR3 is TGTGCCAGCAGCCGATCTACCCAAGAGACCCAGTACTTC. Its protein is CASSRSTQETQYF. The entire variable domain, with the rest obtained from reference TRBV7-8 and TRBJ2-5, is as follows: GAGVSQSPRYKVAKRGQDVALRCDPISGHVSLFWYQQALGQGPEFLTYFQNEAQLDKSGLPSDRFFAERPEGSVSTLKIQRTQQEDSAVYLCASSRSTQETQYFGPGTRLLVL.

V and J are TRBV28 and TRBJ1-2; D perhaps matches TRBD1 (6 bases). V was cut by 4 bases and J by 8 bases, with 11 bases left in between. This CDR3 region has 12 residues. Germline CDR1 MDHEN, CDR2 SYDVKM. The CDR3 sequence is CASSSQGRGYTF. The CDR3 bases are TGTGCCAGCAGTTCTCAGGGGCGCGGCTACACCTTC.

This clone is labeled medium-sized. This rearrangement joins TRBV7-9 to TRBJ2-1; either TRBD1 or TRBD2 may fit D (5 bases each). Trimming removed 5 bases at V and 4 bases at J, with 12 bases between. Per the germline V gene, CDR1 is SEHNR and CDR2 is FQNEAQ (reference sequence). The CDR3 extends over 14 amino acids. CDR3 region: CASSQGPYYNEQFF. The CDR3 DNA reads as TGTGCCAGCAGCCAGGGACCCTATTACAATGAGCAGTTCTTC.

The V call is TRBV15, the J call TRBJ2-2; D perhaps matches TRBD1 (6 bases). Germline V lookup: CDR1 LNHNV, CDR2 YYDKDF (reference sequence). The CDR3 runs to 15 residues. With 3 bases removed from V and 5 bases from J, the gap between germline ends came to 13 bases. DNA of the CDR3: TGTGCCACCAGCAGGAGGAAAGGGGGAACCGGGGAGCTGTTTTTT. Translation gives CATSRRKGGTGELFF. Full variable domain (remainder filled in from reference TRBV15 and TRBJ2-2): DAMVIQNPRYQVTQFGKPVTLSCSQTLNHNVMYWYQQKSSQAPKLLFHYYDKDFNNEADTPDNFQSRRPNTSFCFLDIRSPGLGDTAMYLCATSRRKGGTGELFFGEGSRLTVL.

The rearrangement uses TRBV4-3 and TRBJ1-2; D is perhaps TRBD1 (5 bases). The CDR3 extends over 14 amino acids. V lost 0 bases and J 1 base, leaving 6 bases between the germline ends. From germline, CDR1 is LGHNA and CDR2 YSLEER. CDR3 amino acids: CASSQDRDNYGYTF. The CDR3 bases are TGCGCCAGCAGCCAAGACAGGGATAACTATGGCTACACCTTC.

The chain's CDR3 is CASRYAGGGLEAFF. CDR3 sequence (DNA): TGTGCCAGTCGGTACGCGGGGGGCGGACTTGAAGCTTTCTTT. The chain couples TRBV19 to TRBJ1-1; D perhaps matches TRBD1 (6 bases). In germline, CDR1 is LNHDA, CDR2 SQIVND (reference sequence). V was pared by 8 bases and J by 7 bases, with 20 bases between. The CDR3 loop spans 14 amino acids.

The chain links TRBV5-4 to TRBJ1-2, with D perhaps matching TRBD1 (5 bases). This CDR3 has 13 amino acids. Trimming cost V 4 bases and J 4 bases, with 11 bases left between them. Germline-derived CDR1 and CDR2 are SGHNT and YYREEE (reference sequence). The CDR3 DNA is TGTGCCAGCAGCCCTACGACAGCCTATGGCTACACCTTC. Its translation: CASSPTTAYGYTF. The whole variable domain, filled in from reference TRBV5-4 and TRBJ1-2, reads ETGVTQSPTHLIKTRGQQVTLRCSSQSGHNTVSWYQQALGQGPQFIFQYYREEENGRGNFPPRFSGLQFPNYSSELNVNALELDDSALYLCASSPTTAYGYTFGSGTRLTVV.

This chain links TRBV10-1 with TRBJ1-5, with 8 nucleotides matching TRBD1. Germline CDR1 reads WNHNN; CDR2 reads SYGVQD (reference sequence). J gave up 3 bases and V 6 bases, and 4 bases lay outside the gene matches. The CDR3 extends over 14 amino acids. CDR3 sequence: CASSRGRDNQPQHF. In DNA, the CDR3 is TGCGCCAGCAGCAGGGGGCGCGACAATCAGCCCCAGCATTTT.

The chain employs TRBV9 and TRBJ1-2; no definite D call. Germline V CDR1 and CDR2: SGDLS, YYNGEE. The CDR3 is 16 residues long. Trimming took 4 bases from V and 5 from J, leaving 21 bases between them. CDR3 amino acids: CASSPLRTATLYGYTF. The CDR3 coding sequence is TGTGCCAGCAGCCCATTAAGGACGGCAACTTTATATGGCTACACCTTC.

The chain recombines TRBV6-5 with TRBJ2-7, with a possible D match to TRBD2 (6 bases). The V end was cut by 3 bases, the J end by 4 bases, with 16 bases between. This CDR3 is 15 amino acids long. Germline values: CDR1 MNHEY, CDR2 SVGAGI. As DNA, the CDR3 is TGTGCCAGCAGTTATCGGAGGGGTGGCTGGTACGAGCAGTACTTC. It encodes CASSYRRGGWYEQYF.